These T cell receptor beta chains were read from a single sample in a study. TCRdb itself ran the 5' RACE reads through MiXCR, one entry per CDR3 protein. The table shows 7,400 or so distinct CDR3 sequences, with roughly 40% occurring only once. Sequencing used memory CD4+ T cells sorted from blood. The receptors here all came from a female donor with breast cancer. Each CDR3 is given with its conserved first and last residue. A D gene is named only where the DNA matches it firmly. Clone size is stated in some rows and not others, as once, few, many or a class when expanded.

clone_size: .; j_call: TRBJ2-7; v_call: TRBV27; d_call: .; cdr3_aa: CASSLSGKPTEQHF; cdr3_nt: TGTGCCAGCAGTTTATCAGGCAAACCCACCGAGCAGCACTTC
clone_size: medium-sized; j_call: TRBJ2-5; v_call: TRBV20-1; d_call: .; cdr3_aa: CSAPLLRGETQYF; cdr3_nt: TGCAGTGCTCCTCTGCTCCGAGGGGAGACCCAGTACTTC
clone_size: .; j_call: TRBJ2-1; v_call: TRBV20-1; d_call: TRBD2; cdr3_aa: CSARDQGAGGANNEQFF; cdr3_nt: TGCAGTGCTAGAGATCAGGGTGCGGGAGGGGCTAACAATGAGCAGTTCTTC
clone_size: .; j_call: TRBJ2-1; v_call: TRBV20-1; d_call: TRBD2; cdr3_aa: CSARLPSGLANSYNEQFF; cdr3_nt: TGCAGTGCTAGACTCCCTAGCGGGCTTGCCAACTCCTACAATGAGCAGTTCTTC
clone_size: few; j_call: TRBJ2-1; v_call: TRBV20-1; d_call: .; cdr3_aa: CSVTSQASSYNEQFF; cdr3_nt: TGCAGTGTTACGTCACAGGCGAGCTCCTACAATGAGCAGTTCTTC
clone_size: .; j_call: TRBJ2-2; v_call: TRBV11-2; d_call: TRBD2; cdr3_aa: CASSGTSGTGELFF; cdr3_nt: TGTGCCAGCAGTGGGACTAGCGGCACCGGGGAGCTGTTTTTT
clone_size: .; j_call: TRBJ1-1; v_call: TRBV7-6; d_call: .; cdr3_aa: CASSSRRGGDTEAFF; cdr3_nt: TGTGCCAGCAGCTCCCGACGGGGTGGTGACACTGAAGCTTTCTTT
clone_size: large; j_call: TRBJ2-2; v_call: TRBV4-1; d_call: TRBD1; cdr3_aa: CASSQEGLRATGKNTGELFF; cdr3_nt: TGCGCCAGCAGCCAAGAGGGTCTAAGGGCGACAGGGAAGAACACCGGGGAGCTGTTTTTT
clone_size: few; j_call: TRBJ2-3; v_call: TRBV6-1; d_call: .; cdr3_aa: CASSEGRRADTQYF; cdr3_nt: TGTGCCAGCAGTGAAGGCAGAAGAGCAGATACGCAGTATTTT
clone_size: few; j_call: TRBJ2-5; v_call: TRBV11-2; d_call: .; cdr3_aa: CASSLELGPSQETQYF; cdr3_nt: TGTGCCAGCAGCTTAGAACTGGGACCGAGCCAAGAGACCCAGTACTTC
clone_size: few; j_call: TRBJ1-4; v_call: TRBV30; d_call: .; cdr3_aa: CAWSEDRIREKLFF; cdr3_nt: TGTGCCTGGAGTGAGGACAGAATCCGTGAAAAACTGTTTTTT
clone_size: .; j_call: TRBJ2-3; v_call: TRBV12-3/TRBV12-4; d_call: .; cdr3_aa: CASSRPSDTQYF; cdr3_nt: TGTGCCAGCAGTCGTCCTTCAGATACGCAGTATTTT
clone_size: .; j_call: TRBJ2-1; v_call: TRBV25-1; d_call: .; cdr3_aa: CASTSRGSYNEQFF; cdr3_nt: TGTGCCAGCACCAGTAGAGGTTCCTACAATGAGCAGTTCTTC
clone_size: .; j_call: TRBJ1-1; v_call: TRBV11-3; d_call: .; cdr3_aa: CASSLEADTEAFF; cdr3_nt: TGTGCCAGCAGCTTAGAGGCGGACACTGAAGCTTTCTTT
clone_size: few; j_call: TRBJ2-1; v_call: TRBV4-3; d_call: .; cdr3_aa: CASSQGADPGFGQFF; cdr3_nt: TGCGCCAGCAGCCAAGGGGCCGACCCGGGTTTTGGGCAGTTCTTC
clone_size: few; j_call: TRBJ2-1; v_call: TRBV20-1; d_call: TRBD1; cdr3_aa: CSARQGVYNEQFF; cdr3_nt: TGCAGTGCCAGACAGGGGGTATACAATGAGCAGTTCTTC
clone_size: few; j_call: TRBJ1-1; v_call: TRBV6-1; d_call: TRBD1; cdr3_aa: CASSKPGQGTEAFF; cdr3_nt: TGTGCCAGCAGTAAACCGGGACAGGGCACTGAAGCTTTCTTT
clone_size: .; j_call: TRBJ1-5; v_call: TRBV4-1; d_call: .; cdr3_aa: CASSQEGNSNQPQHF; cdr3_nt: TGCGCCAGCAGCCAGGAAGGGAATAGCAATCAGCCCCAGCATTTT
clone_size: .; j_call: TRBJ1-3; v_call: TRBV27; d_call: .; cdr3_aa: CASSLYPPTHTENTIYF; cdr3_nt: TGTGCCAGCAGCCTATACCCCCCGACACACACTGAAAACACCATATATTTT
clone_size: .; j_call: TRBJ1-2; v_call: TRBV12-3/TRBV12-4; d_call: TRBD1; cdr3_aa: CASSTPGGFWGYTF; cdr3_nt: TGTGCCAGCAGTACCCCAGGGGGCTTTTGGGGCTACACCTTC
clone_size: medium-sized; j_call: TRBJ2-7; v_call: TRBV4-2; d_call: .; cdr3_aa: CASSQDWDGAYEQYF; cdr3_nt: TGTGCCAGCAGCCAAGATTGGGACGGGGCCTACGAGCAGTACTTC
clone_size: .; j_call: TRBJ1-2; v_call: TRBV7-8; d_call: .; cdr3_aa: CASLETNVYTF; cdr3_nt: TGTGCCAGCTTAGAGACCAATGTCTACACCTTC
clone_size: .; j_call: TRBJ2-3; v_call: TRBV11-2; d_call: .; cdr3_aa: CASSLDPRGPPTDTQYF; cdr3_nt: TGTGCCAGCAGCTTAGATCCCCGTGGACCCCCCACAGATACGCAGTATTTT
clone_size: .; j_call: TRBJ1-1; v_call: TRBV6-5; d_call: .; cdr3_aa: CASSYYTAGEAFF; cdr3_nt: TGTGCCAGCAGTTACTACACGGCGGGTGAAGCTTTCTTT
clone_size: .; j_call: TRBJ1-1; v_call: TRBV28; d_call: .; cdr3_aa: CASSWGAEAFF; cdr3_nt: TGTGCCAGCAGTTGGGGCGCTGAAGCTTTCTTT
clone_size: few; j_call: TRBJ2-3; v_call: TRBV20-1; d_call: .; cdr3_aa: CSATARPLTNTQYF; cdr3_nt: TGCAGTGCAACTGCGCGTCCCCTAACGAATACGCAGTATTTT
clone_size: .; j_call: TRBJ2-7; v_call: TRBV20-1; d_call: TRBD1; cdr3_aa: CSAFRDRLGYEQYF; cdr3_nt: TGCAGTGCTTTTCGGGACAGGCTAGGATACGAGCAGTACTTC
clone_size: once; j_call: TRBJ1-4; v_call: TRBV29-1; d_call: TRBD1; cdr3_aa: CSVAPTGAGEKLFF; cdr3_nt: TGCAGCGTTGCCCCAACAGGGGCTGGTGAAAAACTGTTTTTT
clone_size: .; j_call: TRBJ2-5; v_call: TRBV30; d_call: TRBD2; cdr3_aa: CASSGLAGETQYF; cdr3_nt: TGTGCCTCCTCGGGACTAGCGGGGGAGACCCAGTACTTC
clone_size: .; j_call: TRBJ1-2; v_call: TRBV10-3; d_call: .; cdr3_aa: CAISEYRSEGYTF; cdr3_nt: TGTGCCATCAGTGAGTACAGGAGTGAAGGCTACACCTTC
clone_size: .; j_call: TRBJ2-2; v_call: TRBV5-4; d_call: TRBD2; cdr3_aa: CASSPGGGNAGELFF; cdr3_nt: TGTGCCAGCAGTCCCGGGGGGGGGAACGCCGGGGAGCTGTTTTTT
clone_size: few; j_call: TRBJ2-1; v_call: TRBV19; d_call: .; cdr3_aa: CASSAGQEQFF; cdr3_nt: TGTGCCAGTAGTGCAGGACAAGAGCAGTTCTTC
clone_size: medium-sized; j_call: TRBJ1-6; v_call: TRBV5-4; d_call: .; cdr3_aa: CASSPGGSYNSPLHF; cdr3_nt: TGTGCCAGCAGCCCCGGGGGATCCTATAATTCACCCCTCCACTTT
clone_size: .; j_call: TRBJ2-2; v_call: TRBV6-2/TRBV6-3; d_call: .; cdr3_aa: CASRPGTFSTGELFF; cdr3_nt: TGTGCCAGCAGACCCGGGACCTTCTCCACCGGGGAGCTGTTTTTT
clone_size: medium-sized; j_call: TRBJ1-6; v_call: TRBV7-9; d_call: .; cdr3_aa: CASNPVQGPLHF; cdr3_nt: TGTGCCAGCAATCCGGTCCAGGGACCCCTCCACTTT
clone_size: .; j_call: TRBJ2-1; v_call: TRBV13; d_call: .; cdr3_aa: CASSRWTAYNEQFF; cdr3_nt: TGTGCCAGCAGCCGGTGGACAGCCTACAATGAGCAGTTCTTC
clone_size: medium-sized; j_call: TRBJ2-7; v_call: TRBV10-3; d_call: .; cdr3_aa: CAITPDDGSSYEQYF; cdr3_nt: TGTGCCATCACTCCAGACGACGGCAGCTCCTACGAGCAGTACTTC
clone_size: few; j_call: TRBJ1-5; v_call: TRBV5-4; d_call: .; cdr3_aa: CASSFDADQPQHF; cdr3_nt: TGTGCCAGCAGCTTCGACGCCGATCAGCCCCAGCATTTT
clone_size: medium-sized; j_call: TRBJ2-7; v_call: TRBV21-1; d_call: .; cdr3_aa: CASNYRGTGGIEQYF; cdr3_nt: TGTGCCAGCAACTACCGGGGGACAGGGGGCATCGAGCAGTACTTC